Each of the 22 T cell receptor beta chains below was sequenced from the same sample in a study of blood T cell repertoires in COVID-19. TCRdb keeps only in-frame clones here, not all; method: immunoSEQ multiplex PCR. Among 80,000 to 100,000 clones listed, just over 85% were seen once. The sample comprised peripheral blood. These receptors came from a man over 45 with COVID-19, enrolled during active disease.

The chain is built from TRBV6-5 and TRBJ1-1; the D gene is possibly TRBD1 (5 bases). The V gene lost 0 bases and the J gene lost 4 bases, with 12 bases spanning the gap. This CDR3 has 15 amino acids. Germline V CDR1 and CDR2: MNHEY, SVGAGI. CDR3 loop: CASSYSMSGGTEAFF. The DNA for the CDR3 is TGTGCCAGCAGTTACTCGATGTCGGGGGGCACTGAAGCTTTCTTT.

J is TRBJ2-2 and V is TRBV9; 14 bases map to TRBD2. The germline V gene encodes CDR1 SGDLS and CDR2 YYNGEE. J gave up 5 bases and V 3 bases, and 0 bases lay outside the gene matches. The length of the CDR3 is 15 residues. The CDR3 coding sequence is TGTGCCAGCAGCGGACTAGCGGGGGGGACCGGGGAGCTGTTTTTT. Translated: CASSGLAGGTGELFF.

This chain uses TRBV19 with TRBJ2-3; 13 bases map to TRBD2. Germline V gives CDR1 LNHDA, CDR2 SQIVND (reference sequence). The junction had 5 bases not matched to a gene; V was cut back by 8 bases and J by 3 bases. CDR3 length: 15 amino acids. In nucleotides, the CDR3 is TGTGCCAGTCGACTAGCGGGGGGCTTAACAGATACGCAGTATTTT. Protein product: CASRLAGGLTDTQYF. The variable domain in full, completed from reference TRBV19 and TRBJ2-3, reads DGGITQSPKYLFRKEGQNVTLSCEQNLNHDAMYWYRQDPGQGLRLIYYSQIVNDFQKGDIAEGYSVSREKKESFPLTVTSAQKNPTAFYLCASRLAGGLTDTQYFGPGTRLTVL.

This clone was observed once. The rearrangement links TRBV18 to TRBJ2-3; 11 nucleotides match TRBD2. The J segment lost 6 bases and the V segment lost 5 bases, leaving 16 bases of the junction unmatched. The CDR3 runs 18 residues. Germline CDR1 KGHSH, CDR2 LQKENI. CDR3 amino acids: CASSAFLGVAGGPDTQYF. CDR3 nucleotide sequence: TGTGCCAGCTCAGCCTTCCTGGGAGTAGCGGGGGGGCCCGATACGCAGTATTTT.

The chain employs TRBV4-1 and TRBJ1-5, with TRBD1 matching over 7 bases. The V and J ends lost 5 bases and 4 bases, in that order; junction bases with no gene match: 8. Per germline, CDR1 MGHRA and CDR2 YSYEKL. The CDR3 extends over 15 amino acids. Here the CDR3 DNA reads TGCGCCAGCAGCTCCCGACAGGGCGAAAATCAGCCCCAGCATTTT. This gives the protein CASSSRQGENQPQHF.

The CDR3 loop reads CASSAGHGPFKQFF. Written as DNA, the CDR3 is TGTGCCAGCAGTGCCGGACATGGGCCCTTTAAGCAGTTCTTC. This chain links TRBV27 with TRBJ2-1, with TRBD1 as a possible D gene (5 bases). The CDR3 has 14 amino acids. Trimming stripped 5 bases from V and 11 bases from J, with 19 bases between. CDR1 is MNHEY and CDR2 is SMNVEV in the germline V gene (reference sequence).

The genes are TRBV6-5 and TRBJ2-2, with TRBD1 as a possible D gene (6 bases). The CDR3 contains 15 residues. Germline-derived CDR1 and CDR2 are MNHEY and SVGAGI. The V end was cut by 6 bases, the J end by 0 bases, with 11 bases between. As DNA, the CDR3 is TGTGCCAGCAGACCGGGACAAACGAACACCGGGGAGCTGTTTTTT. Encoded protein: CASRPGQTNTGELFF.

The V and J genes are TRBV4-2 and TRBJ1-6, with TRBD1 matching 9 bases. Germline-derived CDR1 and CDR2 are LGHNA and YNFKEQ. This CDR3 has 16 residues. The J segment lost 10 bases and the V segment lost 1 base, leaving 8 bases of the junction unmatched. In DNA, the CDR3 is TGTGCCAGCAGCCAAGCCCCGGACAGGGGCGGGTCACCCCTCCACTTT. Residues: CASSQAPDRGGSPLHF.

This clone was picked up a small number of times. The V and J genes are TRBV6-5 and TRBJ1-5; D possibly corresponds to TRBD1 (5 bases). Germline loops: CDR1 MNHEY, CDR2 SVGAGI. The CDR3 length is 14 residues. Trimming took 7 bases from V and 3 from J, leaving 13 bases between them. The CDR3 sequence: CASKPDSNNQPQHF. DNA for the CDR3: TGTGCCAGCAAACCAGACAGTAACAATCAGCCCCAGCATTTT.

This chain joins TRBV7-2 and TRBJ1-5; D not certain. In germline, CDR1 is SGHTA, CDR2 FQGNSA. V lost 0 bases and J 1 base, leaving 7 bases between the germline ends. The CDR3 runs 15 residues. CDR3 DNA: TGTGCCAGCAGCTTAGCGGCGGGGAGCAATCAGCCCCAGCATTTT. It codes for CASSLAAGSNQPQHF.

This clone was counted a single time. The CDR3 reads CASSLFTGSSYNSPLHF. DNA for the CDR3: TGTGCCAGCAGTTTATTTACGGGGAGCTCCTATAATTCACCCCTCCACTTT. The J gene is TRBJ1-6, the V gene TRBV28; D uncertain. V shed 1 base and J shed 0 bases, with 10 bases lying between them. The CDR3 consists of 17 residues. Germline CDR1 is MDHEN and CDR2 is SYDVKM.

This clone showed up just once. The chain links TRBV7-8 to TRBJ1-5; D gene uncertain. CDR3 length equals 12 residues. V was pared by 5 bases and J by 4 bases, with 6 bases between. Germline CDR1 SGHVS, CDR2 FQNEAQ. This CDR3 reads CASSPTNQPQHF. CDR3 sequence (DNA): TGTGCCAGCAGCCCTACTAATCAGCCCCAGCATTTT.

The chain carries TRBV5-1 and TRBJ1-1; D is possibly TRBD1 (6 bases). The ends were cut back, 1 base at V and 3 bases at J, with 16 bases in the middle. Germline CDR1 and CDR2: SGHRS and YFSETQ. This CDR3 has 16 amino acids. CDR3 sequence: CASSLRAGVGHTEAFF. DNA of the CDR3: TGCGCCAGCAGCTTGCGGGCAGGGGTAGGTCACACTGAAGCTTTCTTT.

The gene calls are TRBV29-1 and TRBJ2-1; TRBD2 matches at 12 bases. Germline V gene data show CDR1 as SQVTM and CDR2 as ANQGSEA. This CDR3 contains 12 residues. J gave up 9 bases and V 8 bases, and 5 bases lay outside the gene matches. In nucleotides, the CDR3 is TGCAGCCTGACTAGCGGGGGCGGTGAGCAGTTCTTC. Its translation is CSLTSGGGEQFF.

This clone was detected once. V is TRBV30 and J is TRBJ1-2; D call uncertain. V was pared by 8 bases and J by 8 bases, with 15 bases between. This CDR3 spans 11 amino acids. Germline CDR1 reads GTSNPN; CDR2 reads SVGIG (reference sequence). CDR3 DNA sequence: TGTGCCGTCTGGGTAGCGCAGGGCTACACCTTC. It is translated as CAVWVAQGYTF. Supplemented by reference TRBV30 and TRBJ1-2, the full variable domain reads SQTIHQWPATLVQPVGSPLSLECTVEGTSNPNLYWYRQAAGRGLQLLFYSVGIGQISSEVPQNLSASRPQDRQFILSSKKLLLSDSGFYLCAVWVAQGYTFGSGTRLTVV.

The chain uses TRBV5-1 and TRBJ2-7; 9 bases are a match to TRBD1. This CDR3 comprises 17 residues. Germline V gene data show CDR1 as SGHRS and CDR2 as YFSETQ. The junction had 8 bases not matched to a gene; V was cut back by 1 base and J by 0 bases. CDR3 DNA: TGCGCCAGCAGCTTGTATTATGGGACAGGGCCCTCCTACGAGCAGTACTTC. It specifies CASSLYYGTGPSYEQYF.

This clone was observed a handful of times. The rearrangement links TRBV19 to TRBJ1-2; D remains ambiguous. Trimming pared 4 bases from V and 2 bases from J, leaving 2 bases between. Germline lookup yields CDR1 LNHDA and CDR2 SQIVND (reference sequence). The CDR3 has 11 amino acids. CDR3 protein: CASSTNYGYTF. In nucleotides, the CDR3 is TGTGCCAGTAGTACGAACTATGGCTACACCTTC. The variable domain in full, with the rest retrieved from reference TRBV19 and TRBJ1-2, is DGGITQSPKYLFRKEGQNVTLSCEQNLNHDAMYWYRQDPGQGLRLIYYSQIVNDFQKGDIAEGYSVSREKKESFPLTVTSAQKNPTAFYLCASSTNYGYTFGSGTRLTVV.

CDR3 DNA: TGTGCCAGCAGCTTCCCAAGACGGACAGGGTCGGGCACCGGGGAGCTGTTTTTT. Amino acid sequence: CASSFPRRTGSGTGELFF. The rearrangement links TRBV11-2 to TRBJ2-2; 8 nucleotides line up with TRBD1. Germline CDR1 and CDR2: SGHAT and FQNNGV. The CDR3 spans 18 residues. V gave up 3 bases and J gave up 4 bases; unmatched junction bases: 13.

The V call is TRBV5-8, the J call TRBJ2-7; 9 bases align to TRBD2. The CDR3 has 13 amino acids. V lost 5 bases to trimming and J lost 7 bases; unmatched junction nucleotides: 7. Germline V gene sequence: CDR1 SGHTS, CDR2 YDEGEE. The CDR3 loop reads CASRTSGPGEQYF. For the CDR3, the DNA is TGTGCCAGCAGAACTAGCGGGCCGGGGGAGCAGTACTTC. Variable domain in full (rest from reference TRBV5-8 and TRBJ2-7): EAGVTQSPTHLIKTRGQQATLRCSPISGHTSVYWYQQALGLGLQFLLWYDEGEERNRGNFPPRFSGRQFPNYSSELNVNALELEDSALYLCASRTSGPGEQYFGPGTRLTVT.

This rearrangement joins TRBV9 to TRBJ2-3, with 11 bases aligning to TRBD2. Germline V lookup: CDR1 SGDLS, CDR2 YYNGEE. J gave up 1 base and V 3 bases, and 4 bases lay outside the gene matches. The CDR3 spans 16 residues. The CDR3 DNA reads as TGTGCCAGCAGCGCCGAACTAGCGGGGGGCACAGATACGCAGTATTTT. This codes for CASSAELAGGTDTQYF.

The J gene is TRBJ1-6, the V gene TRBV28, with 8 nucleotides matching TRBD1. The CDR3 spans 16 residues. V trimming: 5 bases; J trimming: 12 bases; junction bases outside the gene matches: 15. Germline CDR1 reads MDHEN; CDR2 reads SYDVKM. The CDR3 coding sequence is TGTGCCAGCAGTGAACGGACAGGGAAGGGGGAGTTACCCCTCCACTTT. Encoded protein: CASSERTGKGELPLHF.

The chain uses TRBV18 and TRBJ1-1; 7 bases are shared with TRBD1. CDR3 length: 15 residues. J gave up 4 bases and V 3 bases, and 8 bases lay outside the gene matches. Germline CDR1 reads KGHSH; CDR2 reads LQKENI. This CDR3 is CASSPRQGVGTEAFF. The CDR3 bases are TGTGCCAGCTCACCGCGGCAGGGGGTGGGCACTGAAGCTTTCTTT.